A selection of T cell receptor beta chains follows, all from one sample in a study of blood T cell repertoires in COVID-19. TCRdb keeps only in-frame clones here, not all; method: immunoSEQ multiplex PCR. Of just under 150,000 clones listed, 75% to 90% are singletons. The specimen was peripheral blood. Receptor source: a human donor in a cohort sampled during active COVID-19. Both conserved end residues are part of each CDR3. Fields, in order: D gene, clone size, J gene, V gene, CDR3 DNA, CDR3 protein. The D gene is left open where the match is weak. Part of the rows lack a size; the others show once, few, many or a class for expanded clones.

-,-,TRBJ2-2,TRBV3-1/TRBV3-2,TGTGCCAGCAGCTTCCGACACCGGAACGCCGGGGAGCTGTTTTTT,CASSFRHRNAGELFF
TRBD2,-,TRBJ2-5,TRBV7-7,TGTGCTAGCAGCTTAGGACTAGGCGGTGGAGAGACCCAGTACTTC,CASSLGLGGGETQYF
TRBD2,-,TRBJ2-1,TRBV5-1,TGCGCCAGCAGCTTCACTAGCGGATCCTACAATGAGCAGTTCTTC,CASSFTSGSYNEQFF
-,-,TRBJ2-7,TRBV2,TGTGCCAGCAGGCGCGGGACAGAAGCCGCCTACGAGCAGTACTTC,CASRRGTEAAYEQYF
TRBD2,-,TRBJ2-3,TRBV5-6,TGTGCCAGCAGCTTAGTAGCGGCGGGGGGGCGTGATACGCAGTATTTT,CASSLVAAGGRDTQYF
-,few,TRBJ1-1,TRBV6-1,TGTGCCAGCAGTGAAGTTACACTGAACACTGAAGCTTTCTTT,CASSEVTLNTEAFF
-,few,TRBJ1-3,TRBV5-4,TGTGCCAGCAGCCAACACCCCTCTGGAAACACCATATATTTT,CASSQHPSGNTIYF
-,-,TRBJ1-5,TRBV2,TGTGCCAGCAGTGAAGGCGACAGCGGCAATCAGCCCCAGCATTTT,CASSEGDSGNQPQHF
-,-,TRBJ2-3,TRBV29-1,TGCAGCGTTGGCGTCAGGGGACCGAGTAGAGATACGCAGTATTTT,CSVGVRGPSRDTQYF
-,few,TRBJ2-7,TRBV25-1,TGTGCCAGCAGTGGAGCCTACGAGCAGTACTTC,CASSGAYEQYF
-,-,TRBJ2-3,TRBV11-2,TGTGCCAGCAGCTCGGGACGGAGGGGCGATACGCAGTATTTT,CASSSGRRGDTQYF
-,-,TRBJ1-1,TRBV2,TGTGCCAGCAGTGAATACGGGGGGGAGAACACTGAAGCTTTCTTT,CASSEYGGENTEAFF
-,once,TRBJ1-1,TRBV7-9,TGTGCCAGCAGCACAACAGCGAACACTGAAGCTTTCTTT,CASSTTANTEAFF
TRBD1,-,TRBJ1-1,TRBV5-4,TGTGCCAGCAGCTTCAGACAGGGGGGGGGTGAAGCTTTCTTT,CASSFRQGGGEAFF
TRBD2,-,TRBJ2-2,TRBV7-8,TGTGCCAGCAGACCTAGCGGGGGAGGGGTCGGGGAGCTGTTTTTT,CASRPSGGGVGELFF
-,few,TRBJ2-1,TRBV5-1,TGCGCCAGCAGCTTGGCCGGGTCGGGAGTCCACAATGAGCAGTTCTTC,CASSLAGSGVHNEQFF
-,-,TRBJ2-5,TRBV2,TGTGCCAGTAGTCAGGGGGGAGAGACCCAGTACTTC,CASSQGGETQYF
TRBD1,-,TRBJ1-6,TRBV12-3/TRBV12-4,TGTGCCAGCAGTCGACAGGGGGATTCACCCCTCCACTTT,CASSRQGDSPLHF
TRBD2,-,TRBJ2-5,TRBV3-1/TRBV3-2,TGTGCCAGCAGCCAAGTCGGGAGGGCCTGGGAGACCCAGTACTTC,CASSQVGRAWETQYF
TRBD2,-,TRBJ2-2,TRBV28,TGTGCCAGCACCCCTAGCGGGGGGGGCCAGGGCGGGGAGCTGTTTTTT,CASTPSGGGQGGELFF
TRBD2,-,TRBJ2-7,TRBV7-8,TGTGCCAGCAGCTTAGTCCCTAGCGGGGGGAGAACCTACGAGCAGTACTTC,CASSLVPSGGRTYEQYF
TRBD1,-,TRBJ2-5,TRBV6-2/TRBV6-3,TGTGCCAGCAGTAGAGACAGGGGAGAACAAGAGACCCAGTACTTC,CASSRDRGEQETQYF
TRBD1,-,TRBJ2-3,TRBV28,TGTGCCAGCAGTCCACAGGGGGCAATAGATACGCAGTATTTT,CASSPQGAIDTQYF
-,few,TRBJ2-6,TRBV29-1,TGCAGCGTTTACCCTCACTCTACTGGGGCCAACGTCCTGACTTTC,CSVYPHSTGANVLTF
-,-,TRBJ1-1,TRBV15,TGTGCCACCAGCAGAGATATCGGGGACATGAACACTGAAGCTTTCTTT,CATSRDIGDMNTEAFF
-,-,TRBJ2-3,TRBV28,TGTGCCAGCAGTGCACAGGGAGTAGATACGCAGTATTTT,CASSAQGVDTQYF
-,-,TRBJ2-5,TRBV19,TGTGCCAGTAGTATGGCCCCCGGGACAAAAGAGACCCAGTACTTC,CASSMAPGTKETQYF
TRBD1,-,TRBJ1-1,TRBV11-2,TGTGCCAGCAGCCTAGCGTTGGGCAGGGGGCAGGACACTGAAGCTTTCTTT,CASSLALGRGQDTEAFF
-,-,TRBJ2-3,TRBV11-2,TGTGCCAGCAGCTTAGAAACTAGCTCTCAATCTACGCAGTATTTT,CASSLETSSQSTQYF
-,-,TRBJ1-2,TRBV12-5,TGTGCTAGTGGGGTCAGGGGTGGAGATTATGGCTACACCTTC,CASGVRGGDYGYTF
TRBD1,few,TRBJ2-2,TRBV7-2,TGTGCCAGCACCACAAGGACAGGCGGGGAGCTGTTTTTT,CASTTRTGGELFF
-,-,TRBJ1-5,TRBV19,TGTGCCAGTAGTATAGTGGGCAGGGCTGGGCCCCAGCATTTT,CASSIVGRAGPQHF
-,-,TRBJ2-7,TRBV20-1,TGCAGTGCTAGAGAGGCAGGCCCACCTACCTTC,CSAREAGPPTF
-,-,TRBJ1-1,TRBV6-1,TGTGCCAGCAGTGATGGACTCAGCACTGAAGCTTTCTTT,CASSDGLSTEAFF
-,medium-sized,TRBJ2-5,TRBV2,TGTGCCAGCAGTGAGTACAGCCTAGAGACCCAGTACTTC,CASSEYSLETQYF
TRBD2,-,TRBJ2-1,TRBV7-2,TGTGCCAGCACCGCCGGGACTAGCGTCAATGAGCAGTTCTTC,CASTAGTSVNEQFF
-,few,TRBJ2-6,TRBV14,TGTGCCAGCAGCCGACATTCTGGGGCCAACGTCCTGACTTTC,CASSRHSGANVLTF
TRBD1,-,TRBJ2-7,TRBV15,TGTGCCACCAGCAGAGACCCGGGACAGGGGAGAGAGCAGTACTTC,CATSRDPGQGREQYF
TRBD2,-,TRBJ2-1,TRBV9,TGTGCCAGCAGCGTCGGGACTAGCGGGGACCTGTTCTTC,CASSVGTSGDLFF
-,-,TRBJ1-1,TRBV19,TGTGCCAGTAGTATGGGTTTGGGCAGGTCTATAGAAGCTTTCTTT,CASSMGLGRSIEAFF
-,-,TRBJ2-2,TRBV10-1,TGCGCCGCTGAGGAGGAGTGTGACACCGGGGAGCTGTTTTTT,CAAEEECDTGELFF
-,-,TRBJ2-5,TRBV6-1,TGTGCCAGCAGTGAAGCGCGGGTCCAAGAGACCCAGTACTTC,CASSEARVQETQYF
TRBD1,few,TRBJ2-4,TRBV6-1,TGTGCCAGCAGTGAATGGGACAGGGGACGGGAAAACATTCAGTACTTC,CASSEWDRGRENIQYF
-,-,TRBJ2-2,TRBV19,TGTGCCAGTAGTATCTACTCAGTTCGGAGCGGGGAGCTGTTTTTT,CASSIYSVRSGELFF
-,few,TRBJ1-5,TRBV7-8,TGTGCCAGCAGCCCGACGAGGGTGTGGAGTTCCAATCAGCCCCAGCATTTT,CASSPTRVWSSNQPQHF
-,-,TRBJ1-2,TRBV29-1,TGCAGCGTTGAAGACCTGGCGCAAGGGGATGGCTACACCTTC,CSVEDLAQGDGYTF
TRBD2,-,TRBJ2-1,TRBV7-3,TGTGCCAGCTGGAGCGGGAGGGCCTCGGATGAGCAGTTCTTC,CASWSGRASDEQFF
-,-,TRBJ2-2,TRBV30,TGTGCCTGGAGTGTATTGGAGGGCTACGACACCGGGGAGCTGTTTTTT,CAWSVLEGYDTGELFF